A single sample gave rise to the 22 T cell receptor beta chains below, sequenced in a study of blood T cell repertoires in COVID-19. TCRdb's copy holds only in-frame clones and misses some; the assay was immunoSEQ multiplex PCR. The repertoire holds under 130,000 clones, with approximately 90% as singletons. The specimen was peripheral blood. All receptors derive from a woman of 80 years or more in a cohort sampled during active COVID-19.

CDR3 region: CASSEVDLNNEQFF. CDR3 DNA: TGTGCCAGCAGTGAAGTAGACTTAAACAATGAGCAGTTCTTC. V is TRBV6-1 and J is TRBJ2-1; D remains unclear. The CDR3 extends over 14 amino acids. The V end lost 1 base, the J end lost 5 bases, and 9 bases lay between the germline ends. Germline CDR1 and CDR2: MNHNS and SASEGT.

This clone is a singleton in its sample. The rearrangement uses TRBV3-1 (or the pseudogene TRBV3-2) and TRBJ1-3, with TRBD1 matching 8 bases. CDR3 length: 15 residues. Looked up from germline, CDR1 is LGHDT and CDR2 is YNNKEL (reference sequence). Germline trimming cut 4 bases from V and 2 bases from J; bases unmatched to any gene: 4. CDR3 sequence reads: CASSPGQGAGNTIYF. The CDR3 nucleotides read TGTGCCAGCAGCCCCGGACAGGGTGCTGGAAACACCATATATTTT.

Of note for this clone: In the same sample, other DNA sequences code for this CDR3. This chain joins TRBV5-1 and TRBJ2-2, with 9 bases matching TRBD2. Germline CDR1 reads SGHRS; CDR2 reads YFSETQ. J was trimmed by 2 bases and V by 4 bases; bases with no gene match: 3. The CDR3 loop spans 15 amino acids. CDR3 residues: CASSISGGNTGELFF. The CDR3 nucleotides read TGCGCCAGCAGCATTAGCGGGGGCAACACCGGGGAGCTGTTTTTT.

V usage is TRBV27 and J usage is TRBJ2-1; D is possibly TRBD2 (5 bases). V gave up 3 bases and J gave up 0 bases, with 18 bases separating them. Germline V gene lookup returns CDR1 MNHEY and CDR2 SMNVEV (reference sequence). The CDR3 is made up of 18 amino acids. This chain's CDR3 is CASSLGFSAGSSYNEQFF. DNA of the CDR3: TGTGCCAGCAGTTTGGGCTTTTCTGCGGGTAGCTCCTACAATGAGCAGTTCTTC.

This chain links TRBV2 with TRBJ1-3; D remains ambiguous. The CDR3 totals 14 residues. CDR1 and CDR2 (germline): SNHLY, FYNNEI. Deletions cut 7 bases from V and 0 bases from J, with 10 bases between. The CDR3 loop reads CASNLQISGNTIYF. CDR3 nucleotides: TGTGCCAGCAATTTACAGATCTCTGGAAACACCATATATTTT.

The chain combines TRBV14 with TRBJ1-2; TRBD1 aligns across 9 bases. V gave up 6 bases and J gave up 8 bases; unmatched junction bases: 10. This CDR3 has 14 residues. Germline-derived CDR1 and CDR2 are SGHDN and FVKESK. The CDR3 nucleotides read TGTGCCAGCAGGCACACAGGGGGCCGGGAAGGCTACACCTTC. The encoded protein is CASRHTGGREGYTF.

The chain recombines TRBV28 with TRBJ2-3, with D possibly matching TRBD2 (6 bases). The germline V and J ends were trimmed by 2 bases and 0 bases, with 15 bases remaining between them. Per germline, CDR1 MDHEN and CDR2 SYDVKM. The CDR3 has 17 amino acids. The CDR3 sequence is CASSLGGSGSSTDTQYF. CDR3 in DNA: TGTGCCAGCAGTTTAGGTGGTAGCGGATCTAGCACAGATACGCAGTATTTT.

The table lists this clone with a few counts. The V and J genes are TRBV19 and TRBJ2-5; 7 nucleotides match TRBD1. The germline V gene encodes CDR1 LNHDA and CDR2 SQIVND (reference sequence). With 9 bases clipped from V and 7 bases from J, the junction kept 8 bases outside the gene matches. The length of the CDR3 is 12 residues. In nucleotides, the CDR3 is TGTGCCAGCCACGACAGGGCAGGGACCCAGTACTTC. It specifies CASHDRAGTQYF.

The chain employs TRBV24-1 and TRBJ2-5, with no clear D. The CDR3 has 15 amino acids. V dropped 3 bases and J dropped 2 bases, with 12 bases sitting between them. Germline V CDR1 and CDR2: KGHDR, SFDVKD. The chain's CDR3 is CATSDPSRMQETQYF. CDR3 coding DNA: TGTGCCACCAGTGATCCGTCGCGTATGCAAGAGACCCAGTACTTC.

This chain joins TRBV5-1 and TRBJ1-5; TRBD1 aligns across 8 bases. The CDR3 totals 15 residues. Per germline, CDR1 SGHRS and CDR2 YFSETQ. The J segment lost 3 bases and the V segment lost 0 bases, leaving 2 bases of the junction unmatched. CDR3 bases: TGCGCCAGCAGCTTGGGACAGGGGAACAATCAGCCCCAGCATTTT. It specifies CASSLGQGNNQPQHF.

The rearrangement joins TRBV7-2 to TRBJ2-1; D unresolved. Germline CDR1 is SGHTA and CDR2 is FQGNSA. V was clipped by 5 bases and J by 9 bases, with 17 bases between them. This CDR3 spans 14 amino acids. The CDR3 here is CASSPASEVSEQFF. The CDR3 DNA reads TGTGCCAGCAGCCCGGCCTCTGAGGTTAGTGAGCAGTTCTTC.

The chain links TRBV3-1 (or the pseudogene TRBV3-2) to TRBJ2-1; D remains unclear. Trimming cost V 4 bases and J 9 bases, with 13 bases left between them. Germline V gives CDR1 LGHDT, CDR2 YNNKEL (reference sequence). The CDR3 consists of 13 residues. CDR3 sequence (DNA): TGTGCCAGCAGCCGCCAAACTTTATCTGAGCAGTTCTTC. Protein product: CASSRQTLSEQFF.

This sequence joins TRBV6-5 and TRBJ2-2; 8 bases are a match to TRBD1. Germline V gene lookup returns CDR1 MNHEY and CDR2 SVGAGI. The V gene end was trimmed by 8 bases and the J gene end by 4 bases; junction bases not matched to a gene: 3. The CDR3 loop spans 13 amino acids. CDR3 nucleotides: TGTGCCAGCCCAGGGGGCGCCACCGGGGAGCTGTTTTTT. Translated: CASPGGATGELFF.

The gene calls are TRBV7-2 and TRBJ1-2; TRBD1 matches at 7 bases. There are 12 residues in the CDR3. The germline gives CDR1 SGHTA, CDR2 FQGNSA. V lost 2 bases and J lost 8; bases outside the gene matches: 2. In DNA form, the CDR3 reads TGTGCCAGCAGCTTAAACAGGGGCGGCTACACCTTC. It specifies CASSLNRGGYTF.

This clone was seen more than once but under ten times. This chain links TRBV30 with TRBJ1-5; the D is unclear. CDR1 GTSNPN and CDR2 SVGIG come from the germline V gene (reference sequence). This CDR3 contains 13 residues. The V and J ends lost 1 base and 3 bases respectively, with 7 bases between them. CDR3 in amino acids: CAWSAGPNQPQHF. CDR3 DNA: TGTGCCTGGAGTGCAGGCCCCAATCAGCCCCAGCATTTT.

This sequence joins TRBV20-1 and TRBJ1-2; 7 bases are shared with TRBD1. CDR3 length equals 11 residues. After removal of 1 base from V and 10 bases from J, the junction contained 3 bases not matched to a gene. Germline CDR1 is DFQATT and CDR2 is SNEGSKA (reference sequence). CDR3 sequence (DNA): TGCAGTGCTAGAGGCCAGGGGGTCTACACCTTC. Encoded protein: CSARGQGVYTF.

The chain has TRBV6-6 and TRBJ2-6, with TRBD1 matching 7 bases. Germline V gene sequence: CDR1 MNHNY, CDR2 SVGAGI (reference sequence). The length of the CDR3 is 17 residues. The trim removed 5 bases at V and 1 base at J, leaving 8 bases unmatched. The CDR3 DNA sequence: TGTGCCAGCAGTCCCCGGACAGGTTCTTCTGGGGCCAACGTCCTGACTTTC. Translating gives CASSPRTGSSGANVLTF.

The chain employs TRBV24-1 and TRBJ2-1; 7 bases agree with TRBD1. Germline trimming cut 4 bases from V and 4 bases from J; bases unmatched to any gene: 6. This CDR3 contains 15 residues. Per germline, CDR1 KGHDR and CDR2 SFDVKD. This chain's CDR3 is CATSDPRGRYNEQFF. The DNA of the CDR3 is TGTGCCACCAGTGACCCCAGGGGGAGATACAATGAGCAGTTCTTC.

The chain has TRBV10-3 and TRBJ2-4; 10 bases agree with TRBD1. Germline lookup yields CDR1 ENHRY and CDR2 SYGVKD. V dropped 2 bases and J dropped 7; count of bases not matched to a gene: 2. The CDR3 runs 14 residues. CDR3 in DNA: TGTGCCATCAGTGAGACGGGACAGGGGAACATTCAGTACTTC. Protein: CAISETGQGNIQYF.

The chain couples TRBV19 to TRBJ2-7, with D possibly being TRBD1 (5 bases). Looked up from germline, CDR1 is LNHDA and CDR2 is SQIVND (reference sequence). The ends were cut back, 5 bases at V and 2 bases at J, with 22 bases in the middle. CDR3 size: 17 residues. In DNA, the CDR3 is TGTGCCAGTAGTGTCGTAAAGGGGCAGGAGAGGCCCTACGAGCAGTACTTC. This translates into CASSVVKGQERPYEQYF.

This sequence joins TRBV4-2 and TRBJ2-7, with D hard to call. V lost 0 bases and J lost 2, with 11 bases in between. CDR3 length: 15 amino acids. Germline CDR1 reads LGHNA; CDR2 reads YNFKEQ. The DNA for the CDR3 is TGTGCCAGCAGCCAAGATCTCCCACAGACCTACGAGCAGTACTTC. Protein product: CASSQDLPQTYEQYF.

In its sample, this clone was seen a few times. The CDR3 coding sequence is TGTGCCAGCAGCGTAGGAGCCTTCCAAAATTCACCCCTCCACTTT. Its protein is CASSVGAFQNSPLHF. The chain is built from TRBV9 and TRBJ1-6; D unclear. Germline lookup yields CDR1 SGDLS and CDR2 YYNGEE. V lost 0 bases, J lost 7 bases, and 11 bases lay in between. The CDR3 consists of 15 residues.